This section outlines one T cell receptor beta chain sequence together with its context. The V and J ends lost 2 bases and 2 bases, in that order; junction bases with no gene match: 5. This CDR3 comprises 16 residues. CDR1 and CDR2 from the germline V gene are SGDLS and YYNGEE. In the original workflow: For nucleated cells, counts were estimated from reference gene primer amplification. TCRdb's copy holds only in-frame clones and misses some; the assay was immunoSEQ multiplex PCR. That table supplies the V and J calls and clone size; D and trimming were determined from the DNA. The repertoire consists of 300,000 to 450,000 clones, with about 85% occurring once and the leading ten covering approximately 3.7%. The entry originates in a study of blood T cell repertoires in COVID-19.

Sequencing input: peripheral blood. This rearrangement joins TRBV9 to TRBJ2-3, with TRBD1 matching 10 bases. The receptor was derived from a woman under 30 with acute or convalescent COVID-19. The CDR3 nucleotides read TGTGCCAGCAGCGTTAGGGGGACAGGGGACACAGATACGCAGTATTTT. Its translation: CASSVRGTGDTDTQYF.